This T cell receptor (beta chain) was retrieved from a study of T cell responses to AZD1222 COVID-19 vaccine. Using immunoSEQ multiplex PCR, the repertoire was profiled, and TCRdb retains in-frame clones only, with some absent. The table includes about 74,000 clones, 86% detected once. V shed 1 base and J shed 3 bases, with 7 bases lying between them. The germline V gene encodes CDR1 LNHNV and CDR2 YYDKDF (reference sequence). This CDR3 comprises 14 residues. About this clone itself: What it recognizes is unknown.

General study findings and limits: As reported, nearly half of all spike-specific TCRs target variant regions that are unmutated.

V is TRBV15 and J is TRBJ1-5, with D hard to call. The sample was peripheral blood, taken on day 0 of AZD1222 vaccination. The receptor comes from an adult in good health. The CDR3: CATSRGAVNQPQHF. The DNA for the CDR3 is TGTGCCACCAGCAGAGGGGCAGTCAATCAGCCCCAGCATTTT. Full variable domain (outside the CDR3, taken from reference TRBV15 and TRBJ1-5): DAMVIQNPRYQVTQFGKPVTLSCSQTLNHNVMYWYQQKSSQAPKLLFHYYDKDFNNEADTPDNFQSRRPNTSFCFLDIRSPGLGDTAMYLCATSRGAVNQPQHFGDGTRLSIL.